The 27 T cell receptor beta chains given below trace back to one sample, sequenced in a study of blood T cell repertoires in COVID-19. Clones were read by immunoSEQ multiplex PCR, and TCRdb kept only the in-frame ones, dropping some. The data contain fewer than 200,000 clones, about 83% of them singletons. Sequenced sample: peripheral blood. These receptors all come from a man aged 40-49 years who had recovered from COVID-19.

This clone was counted once. The chain has TRBV7-8 and TRBJ2-5; TRBD1 matches 10 bases. The V and J ends lost 5 bases and 5 bases, in that order; junction bases with no gene match: 11. The CDR3 runs to 16 residues. CDR1 and CDR2 (germline): SGHVS, FQNEAQ. CDR3 residues: CASSLLRTGGKETQYF. The CDR3 DNA is TGTGCCAGCAGCCTGTTGCGGACAGGGGGTAAGGAGACCCAGTACTTC.

The chain recombines TRBV4-2 with TRBJ2-2; the D is unclear. CDR1 LGHNA and CDR2 YNFKEQ come from the germline V gene. This CDR3 is built from 15 residues. V lost 0 bases and J 9 bases, leaving 14 bases between the germline ends. The CDR3 region has the DNA TGTGCCAGCAGCCAAGATTTTGAGCGACCCCGGGAGCTGTTTTTT. It translates to CASSQDFERPRELFF.

This chain uses TRBV2 with TRBJ1-5; D is unresolved. The CDR3 extends over 14 amino acids. The V gene's germline CDR1 is SNHLY and CDR2 FYNNEI. Trimming took 4 bases from V and 5 from J, leaving 12 bases between them. CDR3 sequence reads: CASSVEGVDQPQHF. The CDR3 DNA sequence: TGTGCCAGCAGTGTGGAGGGAGTCGATCAGCCCCAGCATTTT.

V is TRBV7-8 and J is TRBJ1-6; TRBD1 agrees at 10 bases. CDR1 and CDR2 (germline): SGHVS, FQNEAQ. V dropped 6 bases and J dropped 6; count of bases not matched to a gene: 8. The CDR3 length is 16 residues. CDR3 sequence reads: CASRPTGTGANSPLHF. DNA of the CDR3: TGTGCCAGCAGACCGACCGGGACAGGGGCTAATTCACCCCTCCACTTT.

The chain carries TRBV9 and TRBJ1-6; tentative D call: TRBD1 (5 bases). V was cut by 0 bases and J by 9 bases, with 13 bases left in between. The CDR3 runs to 15 residues. Germline lookup yields CDR1 SGDLS and CDR2 YYNGEE. This CDR3 reads CASSVGRTPPSPLHF. The DNA of the CDR3 is TGTGCCAGCAGCGTAGGGCGGACACCACCTTCACCCCTCCACTTT.

This chain uses TRBV19 with TRBJ2-3; 8 bases agree with TRBD1. With V trimmed by 7 bases and J by 1 base, 4 bases remained unmatched. From germline, CDR1 is LNHDA and CDR2 SQIVND (reference sequence). The CDR3 contains 14 residues. The CDR3 spells CASTKTGGTDTQYF. The CDR3 DNA sequence: TGTGCCAGTACTAAGACAGGGGGCACAGATACGCAGTATTTT.

V is TRBV28 and J is TRBJ1-1; possible D gene TRBD1, 5 bases. This CDR3 is built from 12 residues. V lost 9 bases and J 6 bases, leaving 14 bases between the germline ends. CDR1 MDHEN and CDR2 SYDVKM come from the germline V gene. In DNA form, the CDR3 reads TGTGCCAGTCAGGGTTTAGGCGCTGAAGCTTTCTTT. Residues: CASQGLGAEAFF.

The chain carries TRBV7-2 and TRBJ2-7; 12 bases line up with TRBD2. V shed 8 bases and J 2 bases; nucleotides not matched to a gene: 4. The germline V gene has CDR1 SGHTA and CDR2 FQGNSA. This CDR3 has 14 residues. CDR3 sequence: CASLLAGGPYEQYF. CDR3 DNA sequence: TGTGCCAGCTTACTAGCGGGAGGCCCCTACGAGCAGTACTTC.

The chain is built from TRBV29-1 and TRBJ2-6; TRBD2 might be the D (7 bases). Germline lookup yields CDR1 SQVTM and CDR2 ANQGSEA. V was shortened by 7 bases and J by 0 bases, with 16 bases between the two germline ends. This CDR3 has 16 amino acids. CDR3 DNA sequence: TGCAGCGCCGAAGGGGGGAGGGGCTCTGGGGCCAACGTCCTGACTTTC. Translating gives CSAEGGRGSGANVLTF.

This sequence joins TRBV12-3 or TRBV12-4 and TRBJ1-2; unclear D gene. The CDR3 totals 11 residues. Trimming cost V 1 base and J 7 bases, with 4 bases left between them. The CDR3: CASSLGGGYTF. CDR3 bases: TGTGCCAGCAGTTTAGGCGGTGGCTACACCTTC.

This clone came up once. The chain joins TRBV5-8 to TRBJ2-3; 9 nucleotides line up with TRBD1. The V gene's germline CDR1 is SGHTS and CDR2 YDEGEE. Losses at the gene ends were 2 bases for V and 8 bases for J; bases not matched to a gene: 9. CDR3 length: 15 amino acids. The CDR3 loop is CASSFAGTGFSTQYF. CDR3 DNA: TGTGCCAGCAGCTTTGCCGGGACAGGGTTTAGTACGCAGTATTTT.

The gene calls are TRBV27 and TRBJ2-7, with a weak D call TRBD1 (6 bases). Germline CDR1 is MNHEY and CDR2 is SMNVEV (reference sequence). The CDR3 contains 14 residues. V was pared by 6 bases and J by 7 bases, with 19 bases between. The CDR3 DNA sequence: TGTGCCAGCAGCTCTGGACAGCGTAGGGGGGAGCAGTACTTC. Encoded protein: CASSSGQRRGEQYF.

This chain connects TRBV6-5 to TRBJ2-7, with D tentatively TRBD1 (5 bases). CDR1 and CDR2 (germline): MNHEY, SVGAGI. V was cut by 5 bases and J by 2 bases, with 13 bases left in between. The CDR3 loop spans 14 amino acids. CDR3 in DNA: TGTGCCAGCAGTCGTTCGACAGCCACCTACGAGCAGTACTTC. Amino acid sequence: CASSRSTATYEQYF.

This chain uses TRBV6-5 with TRBJ2-2; TRBD1 agrees at 7 bases. This CDR3 has 14 amino acids. V trimming: 5 bases; J trimming: 6 bases; junction bases outside the gene matches: 6. Germline CDR1 and CDR2: MNHEY and SVGAGI. The CDR3 sequence: CASSRLTGSGELFF. The CDR3 bases are TGTGCCAGCAGTCGGCTGACAGGGTCCGGGGAGCTGTTTTTT.

V usage is TRBV3-1 (or the pseudogene TRBV3-2) and J usage is TRBJ1-2, with 8 positions matching TRBD1. The CDR3 runs to 16 residues. Germline CDR1 is LGHDT and CDR2 is YNNKEL (reference sequence). Trimming took 0 bases from V and 8 from J; bases not matched to a gene: 11. Here the CDR3 reads CASSQDWVGTGTGYTF. The DNA of the CDR3 is TGTGCCAGCAGCCAAGATTGGGTTGGGACAGGAACGGGCTACACCTTC.

This clone was recorded only once. V is TRBV6-5 and J is TRBJ1-1; D ambiguous. The germline V gene encodes CDR1 MNHEY and CDR2 SVGAGI. CDR3 length: 16 residues. V lost 2 bases, J lost 5 bases, and 18 bases lay in between. The CDR3 DNA follows: TGTGCCAGCAGTTACGGACGGCCGAGGGTGGAGACTGAAGCTTTCTTT. Translated: CASSYGRPRVETEAFF.

The chain recombines TRBV9 with TRBJ2-3, with 10 bases fitting TRBD1. Germline V gene data show CDR1 as SGDLS and CDR2 as YYNGEE. Losses at the gene ends were 6 bases for V and 5 bases for J; bases not matched to a gene: 12. This CDR3 is 16 amino acids long. DNA for the CDR3: TGTGCCAGCACCCGAAGGGGACAGGGGATCAGAGATACGCAGTATTTT. Its protein product is CASTRRGQGIRDTQYF.

V and J are TRBV4-1 and TRBJ2-7, with D unresolved. In germline, CDR1 is MGHRA, CDR2 YSYEKL. This CDR3 region has 16 residues. V lost 4 bases and J 0 bases, leaving 16 bases between the germline ends. This CDR3 is CASSPLTGAPSYEQYF. CDR3 sequence (DNA): TGCGCCAGCAGCCCATTGACGGGTGCCCCCTCCTACGAGCAGTACTTC.

This sequence joins TRBV20-1 and TRBJ1-3; D call uncertain. The germline gives CDR1 DFQATT, CDR2 SNEGSKA (reference sequence). This CDR3 spans 11 amino acids. V lost 3 bases and J lost 8, with 8 bases in between. CDR3 bases: TGCAGTGCTAGCGGTTTGTACACCATATATTTT. Protein: CSASGLYTIYF.

This clone was recorded a few times. The gene calls are TRBV6-5 and TRBJ1-2; TRBD1 aligns across 7 bases. The CDR3 is made up of 15 amino acids. Germline lookup yields CDR1 MNHEY and CDR2 SVGAGI. The junction had 7 bases not matched to a gene; V was cut back by 0 bases and J by 6 bases. CDR3 protein: CASSYSTGKFDGYTF. For the CDR3, the DNA is TGTGCCAGCAGTTACTCGACAGGGAAGTTCGATGGCTACACCTTC.

The count of this clone is one. The rearrangement uses TRBV24-1 and TRBJ1-2; D is possibly TRBD1 (6 bases). The CDR3 spans 15 residues. Looked up from germline, CDR1 is KGHDR and CDR2 is SFDVKD. The V end lost 3 bases, the J end lost 0 bases, and 10 bases lay between the germline ends. This CDR3 reads CATSDETGPNYGYTF. For the CDR3, the DNA is TGTGCCACCAGTGATGAGACAGGACCTAACTATGGCTACACCTTC.

V gene TRBV30 combines with J gene TRBJ2-1; weak D call: TRBD1 (6 bases). Trimming shortened V by 2 bases and J by 8 bases, and 16 bases separated the two germline ends. The germline gives CDR1 GTSNPN, CDR2 SVGIG (reference sequence). The CDR3 is 14 amino acids. CDR3 in DNA: TGTGCCTGGAGTAAGGGCCAGGGGATCCATGAGCAGTTCTTC. Translated: CAWSKGQGIHEQFF.

This chain joins TRBV2 and TRBJ2-2; the match to TRBD2 covers 7 bases. CDR3 length: 15 amino acids. Germline trimming cut 6 bases from V and 3 bases from J; bases unmatched to any gene: 7. In germline, CDR1 is SNHLY, CDR2 FYNNEI. The CDR3: CASSGGKLDTGELFF. In nucleotides, the CDR3 is TGTGCCAGCAGCGGGGGGAAGCTCGACACCGGGGAGCTGTTTTTT.

The chain is built from TRBV4-2 and TRBJ1-6; possibly TRBD1 for D (5 bases). CDR1 and CDR2 (germline): LGHNA, YNFKEQ. The V gene lost 5 bases and the J gene lost 10 bases, with 21 bases spanning the gap. The CDR3 spans 16 residues. The CDR3 DNA reads TGTGCCAGCAGCTGGGCCGGGGGGGATTCGGACTCACCCCTCCACTTT. Its translation is CASSWAGGDSDSPLHF.

This rearrangement joins TRBV21-1 to TRBJ1-1; the tabulated D call, TRBD1, remains unverified against the DNA. TRBV21-1 is labeled a pseudogene. The length of the CDR3 is 14 residues. This CDR3 reads CASSATPRGTEAFF. CDR3 DNA: TGTGCCAGCAGCGCAACACCCAGGGGAACTGAAGCTTTCTTT.

This chain links TRBV4-2 with TRBJ2-1; the match to TRBD1 covers 8 bases. Germline CDR1 is LGHNA and CDR2 is YNFKEQ. The CDR3 consists of 16 residues. After removal of 6 bases from V and 5 bases from J, the junction contained 12 bases not matched to a gene. CDR3 in DNA: TGTGCCAGCAGTCGAATTCCGGGACAGGACAACAATGAGCAGTTCTTC. Translation gives CASSRIPGQDNNEQFF.

The chain is built from TRBV10-3 and TRBJ1-2; maybe TRBD1 (5 bases). Germline CDR1 is ENHRY and CDR2 is SYGVKD. V was pared by 3 bases and J by 5 bases, with 13 bases between. This CDR3 spans 14 amino acids. Written as DNA, the CDR3 is TGTGCCATCAGTGAAAAGGGGATGGAATATGGCTACACCTTC. Its protein is CAISEKGMEYGYTF.